A single sample gave rise to the 17 T cell receptor beta chains below, sequenced in a study of control samples from healthy donors and cancer patients. This table comes from immunoSEQ multiplex PCR, and its TCRdb copy is limited to in-frame clones, with some not included. The repertoire has roughly 88,000 clones, 85% of them found once; the top ten carry around 20%. The sample comprised blood. These receptors were obtained from a man younger than 40 in good health.

The chain joins TRBV6-6 to TRBJ1-2; the match to TRBD1 covers 7 bases. Losses at the gene ends were 4 bases for V and 4 bases for J; bases not matched to a gene: 6. Germline-derived CDR1 and CDR2 are MNHNY and SVGAGI (reference sequence). CDR3 length: 14 residues. CDR3 sequence: CASSSVGGGYGYTF. The CDR3 DNA is TGTGCCAGCAGTTCTGTAGGGGGCGGCTATGGCTACACCTTC.

V usage is TRBV15 and J usage is TRBJ1-6; D uncertain. Trimming pared 1 base from V and 12 bases from J, leaving 10 bases between. The germline V gene has CDR1 LNHNV and CDR2 YYDKDF (reference sequence). There are 13 residues in the CDR3. CDR3 nucleotides: TGTGCCACCAGCAGAGGGGCGGACCTACCCCTCCACTTT. Translation: CATSRGADLPLHF. Drawing the rest from reference TRBV15 and TRBJ1-6, the complete variable domain is DAMVIQNPRYQVTQFGKPVTLSCSQTLNHNVMYWYQQKSSQAPKLLFHYYDKDFNNEADTPDNFQSRRPNTSFCFLDIRSPGLGDTAMYLCATSRGADLPLHFGNGTRLTVT.

This chain joins TRBV6-5 and TRBJ2-1, with unresolved D. The CDR3 is 15 amino acids. V was clipped by 5 bases and J by 0 bases, with 11 bases between them. Germline loops: CDR1 MNHEY, CDR2 SVGAGI. The CDR3 loop reads CASSRQPNSYNEQFF. For the CDR3, the DNA is TGTGCCAGCAGTAGACAACCGAACTCCTACAATGAGCAGTTCTTC.

The chain has TRBV28 and TRBJ1-1, with D unclear. Germline V lookup: CDR1 MDHEN, CDR2 SYDVKM. The length of the CDR3 is 14 residues. V was shortened by 10 bases and J by 3 bases, with 18 bases between the two germline ends. CDR3: CAIRKGFLDTEAFF. CDR3 nucleotide sequence: TGTGCCATCCGAAAGGGTTTTTTGGACACTGAAGCTTTCTTT.

The chain recombines TRBV19 with TRBJ2-2; unclear D gene. Trimming removed 2 bases from V and 2 bases from J, with 6 bases in between. The CDR3 extends over 14 amino acids. Germline V gene lookup returns CDR1 LNHDA and CDR2 SQIVND (reference sequence). The DNA of the CDR3 is TGTGCCAGTAGTATACGTTATAACACCGGGGAGCTGTTTTTT. Translation: CASSIRYNTGELFF.

V and J are TRBV19 and TRBJ2-3; D is possibly TRBD2 (5 bases). The CDR3 is 15 amino acids. CDR1 is LNHDA, CDR2 SQIVND, per germline (reference sequence). Trimming cost V 0 bases and J 4 bases, with 11 bases left between them. CDR3 coding DNA: TGTGCCAGTAGTATAGACGGGGTAGGATCAGATACGCAGTATTTT. Amino acids: CASSIDGVGSDTQYF.

The chain is built from TRBV10-3 and TRBJ1-1; D unresolved. Trimming took 9 bases from V and 4 from J, leaving 12 bases between them. Germline CDR1 is ENHRY and CDR2 is SYGVKD. CDR3 length: 12 amino acids. The CDR3 DNA is TGTGCCATAAGGGAATACGGCACTGAAGCTTTCTTT. Translated, it gives CAIREYGTEAFF.

This rearrangement joins TRBV7-3 to TRBJ1-2; TRBD1 matches 11 bases. V shed 5 bases, J shed 7 bases, and the junction held 3 bases outside the gene matches. CDR3 size: 13 residues. Germline V lookup: CDR1 SGHTA, CDR2 FQGTGA. CDR3 loop: CASSQGQGAGYTF. The CDR3 region has the DNA TGTGCCAGCAGCCAAGGACAGGGGGCTGGCTACACCTTC.

V and J are TRBV6-5 and TRBJ2-3; D is unclear. CDR1 and CDR2 (germline): MNHEY, SVGAGI. The CDR3 is 14 amino acids. V lost 5 bases and J 0 bases, leaving 9 bases between the germline ends. CDR3 bases: TGTGCCAGCAGTCACCAGGACAGCACAGATACGCAGTATTTT. It translates to CASSHQDSTDTQYF.

The chain links TRBV27 to TRBJ1-6; no definite D call. The germline V and J ends were trimmed by 5 bases and 13 bases, with 9 bases remaining between them. CDR3 length: 11 residues. CDR1 and CDR2 from the germline V gene are MNHEY and SMNVEV (reference sequence). The CDR3 DNA sequence: TGTGCCAGCAGTAAGCCCCGTCCCCTCCACTTT. Its protein product is CASSKPRPLHF.

This clone occurred once. The V gene is TRBV12-5, the J gene TRBJ2-7; the match to TRBD1 covers 9 bases. CDR1 LGHNT and CDR2 FRNRAP come from the germline V gene. The CDR3 spans 20 residues. The trim removed 5 bases at V and 1 base at J, leaving 21 bases unmatched. This CDR3 reads CASGTGPGQGSYFLSYEQYF. The CDR3, as DNA: TGTGCTAGTGGTACAGGGCCGGGACAGGGCTCTTACTTCCTTTCCTACGAGCAGTACTTC.

V is TRBV30 and J is TRBJ1-6; TRBD1 might be the D (5 bases). Trimming pared 7 bases from V and 7 bases from J, leaving 14 bases between. The CDR3 loop spans 13 amino acids. Per the germline V gene, CDR1 is GTSNPN and CDR2 is SVGIG (reference sequence). DNA for the CDR3: TGTGCCTCCCTTGAGGGGCGGAATTCACCCCTCCACTTT. The encoded protein is CASLEGRNSPLHF.

The table lists this clone with a count of one. The V and J genes are TRBV2 and TRBJ1-4, with no clear D. V was clipped by 6 bases and J by 14 bases, with 13 bases between them. This CDR3 has 11 amino acids. Germline V gene lookup returns CDR1 SNHLY and CDR2 FYNNEI. The CDR3 reads CASRMGPKLFF. CDR3 DNA sequence: TGTGCCAGCAGGATGGGTCCGAAGCTGTTTTTT.

The chain uses TRBV5-1 and TRBJ2-1; 12 bases match TRBD2. CDR1 and CDR2 from the germline V gene are SGHRS and YFSETQ. The V segment lost 3 bases and the J segment 6 bases; nucleotides outside the gene matches: 4. The CDR3 is made up of 15 amino acids. The DNA for the CDR3 is TGCGCCAGCAGCTGGACTAGCGGGGCTTCCAATGAGCAGTTCTTC. This encodes CASSWTSGASNEQFF. The whole variable domain, remainder taken from reference TRBV5-1 and TRBJ2-1, is KAGVTQTPRYLIKTRGQQVTLSCSPISGHRSVSWYQQTPGQGLQFLFEYFSETQRNKGNFPGRFSGRQFSNSRSEMNVSTLELGDSALYLCASSWTSGASNEQFFGPGTRLTVL.

The chain recombines TRBV4-1 with TRBJ1-6; 7 positions match TRBD1. The CDR3 covers 14 residues. Trimming removed 6 bases from V and 7 bases from J; junction bases left unmatched: 6. In germline, CDR1 is MGHRA, CDR2 YSYEKL. CDR3 loop: CASSTGALNSPLHF. The CDR3, as DNA: TGCGCCAGCAGTACAGGGGCCTTAAATTCACCCCTCCACTTT.

The chain is built from TRBV5-6 and TRBJ2-7; D is perhaps TRBD1 or TRBD2 (5 bases each). There are 12 residues in the CDR3. V was trimmed by 4 bases and J by 3 bases, leaving 8 bases between them. Germline CDR1 and CDR2: SGHDT and YYEEEE. DNA for the CDR3: TGTGCCAGCAGCCGGGACCACTACGAGCAGTACTTC. Translating it yields CASSRDHYEQYF. The complete variable domain, with remaining parts taken from reference TRBV5-6 and TRBJ2-7, reads DAGVTQSPTHLIKTRGQQVTLRCSPKSGHDTVSWYQQALGQGPQFIFQYYEEEERQRGNFPDRFSGHQFPNYSSELNVNALLLGDSALYLCASSRDHYEQYFGPGTRLTVT.

The genes are TRBV3-1 (or the pseudogene TRBV3-2) and TRBJ2-6, with 9 bases aligning to TRBD1. The germline V gene has CDR1 LGHDT and CDR2 YNNKEL (reference sequence). The junction had 10 bases not matched to a gene; V was cut back by 4 bases and J by 0 bases. The CDR3 covers 19 residues. DNA for the CDR3: TGTGCCAGCAGCCTCGGAGGGGGACAGGGAACCTCTGGGGCCAACGTCCTGACTTTC. Its translation: CASSLGGGQGTSGANVLTF.